The rows below give T cell receptor beta chains drawn from one sample of a study of tumor and adjacent non-tumor tissue in lung cancer. MiXCR was run by TCRdb on the multiplex PCR reads, yielding one entry per CDR3 protein. The sample records approximately 100,000 distinct CDR3 sequences, 62% being singletons. Sequencing was done on a sample of distant non-tumor lung tissue. These receptors were collected from a man between 60 and 75 years old with non-small cell lung cancer. The CDR3 runs from the conserved cysteine through the conserved F or W. D genes are given only for firm matches. Rows give clone size only sometimes, using once, few, many, or a class for an expanded clone.

clone_size: many; v_call: TRBV6-6; j_call: TRBJ2-1; d_call: TRBD1; cdr3_aa: CASSGTGGNNEQFF; cdr3_nt: TGTGCTTCATCCGGGACAGGGGGTAACAATGAGCAGTTCTTC
clone_size: few; v_call: TRBV20-1; j_call: TRBJ1-5; d_call: TRBD1; cdr3_aa: CSLADRAVLNQPQHF; cdr3_nt: TGCAGTCTCGCGGACAGGGCGGTCCTCAATCAGCCCCAGCATTTT
clone_size: few; v_call: TRBV2; j_call: TRBJ2-1; d_call: NA; cdr3_aa: CASSELATSYNELFF; cdr3_nt: TGTGCCAGCAGTGAATTAGCGACCTCCTACAATGAGCTGTTCTTC
clone_size: NA; v_call: TRBV11-2; j_call: TRBJ1-1; d_call: TRBD1; cdr3_aa: CTSSLRQGLNTEALF; cdr3_nt: TGTACCAGCAGCTTGAGACAGGGCCTAAACACTGAAGCTCTCTTT
clone_size: NA; v_call: TRBV5-1; j_call: TRBJ1-4; d_call: NA; cdr3_aa: CASSLRHANEKLFF; cdr3_nt: TGCGCCAGCAGCTTAAGGCATGCTAATGAGAAACTGTTTTTT
clone_size: NA; v_call: TRBV4-2; j_call: TRBJ2-2; d_call: NA; cdr3_aa: CASSRGALAGEGLVGELFF; cdr3_nt: TGTGCCAGCAGCCGAGGAGCGCTAGCAGGAGAAGGGTTGGTCGGGGAGCTGTTTTTT
clone_size: many; v_call: TRBV7-8; j_call: TRBJ2-7; d_call: NA; cdr3_aa: CASSLDSSLYEQYF; cdr3_nt: TGTGCCAGCAGCTTAGACTCCTCCCTCTACGAGCAGTACTTC
clone_size: NA; v_call: TRBV29-1; j_call: TRBJ2-2; d_call: NA; cdr3_aa: CSVEDSPDTGELFF; cdr3_nt: TGCAGCGTTGAAGACAGCCCGGACACCGGGGAGCTGTTTTTT
clone_size: NA; v_call: TRBV30; j_call: TRBJ1-2; d_call: TRBD1; cdr3_aa: CAWRGRTGKYGYTF; cdr3_nt: TGTGCCTGGAGAGGGCGGACAGGGAAGTATGGCTACACCTTT
clone_size: NA; v_call: TRBV4-2; j_call: TRBJ1-1; d_call: NA; cdr3_aa: CVSSQEEGEAFF; cdr3_nt: TGTGTCAGCAGCCAAGAAGAAGGGGAAGCTTTCTTT
clone_size: many; v_call: TRBV6-5; j_call: TRBJ1-1; d_call: TRBD1; cdr3_aa: CASSSLTTRDRGTEAFF; cdr3_nt: TGTGCCAGCAGTTCCCTCACGACCCGGGACAGGGGAACTGAAGCTTTCTTT
clone_size: NA; v_call: TRBV11-3; j_call: TRBJ2-3; d_call: NA; cdr3_aa: CVNSLVGYTDTQYF; cdr3_nt: TGTGTCAACAGCTTAGTCGGCTATACAGATACGCAGTATTTT
clone_size: few; v_call: TRBV4-2; j_call: TRBJ2-5; d_call: NA; cdr3_aa: CASSQANQVRETQYF; cdr3_nt: TGTGCCAGCAGCCAGGCGAATCAGGTTCGAGAGACCCAGTACTTC
clone_size: many; v_call: TRBV12-3/TRBV12-4; j_call: TRBJ1-1; d_call: NA; cdr3_aa: CASSLDRFGEAFF; cdr3_nt: TGTGCCAGCAGTTTAGACAGGTTTGGGGAAGCTTTCTTT
clone_size: NA; v_call: TRBV29-1; j_call: TRBJ1-6; d_call: NA; cdr3_aa: CSVLEMVDSPHHF; cdr3_nt: TGCAGCGTCCTCGAGATGGTAGATTCACCCCACCACTTT
clone_size: NA; v_call: TRBV28; j_call: TRBJ2-7; d_call: NA; cdr3_aa: CASNHKKFYEQYF; cdr3_nt: TGTGCCAGCAATCACAAGAAATTCTACGAGCAGTACTTC
clone_size: NA; v_call: TRBV28; j_call: TRBJ1-4; d_call: NA; cdr3_aa: CASSFRQGSEKLFF; cdr3_nt: TGTGCCAGCAGTTTCAGGCAGGGGTCTGAAAAACTGTTTTTT
clone_size: NA; v_call: TRBV12-3/TRBV12-4; j_call: TRBJ2-1; d_call: TRBD1; cdr3_aa: CACREDRVAYNEQFF; cdr3_nt: TGTGCCTGCAGGGAAGACAGGGTGGCCTATAATGAGCAGTTCTTC
clone_size: NA; v_call: TRBV6-2/TRBV6-3; j_call: TRBJ1-2; d_call: NA; cdr3_aa: CASSPDRDVYTF; cdr3_nt: TGTGCCAGCAGTCCGGACCGAGATGTCTACACCTTC
clone_size: many; v_call: TRBV20-1; j_call: TRBJ1-2; d_call: NA; cdr3_aa: CSARGFLYGYTF; cdr3_nt: TGCAGTGCTAGAGGTTTCCTCTATGGCTACACCTTC
clone_size: NA; v_call: TRBV7-3; j_call: TRBJ2-1; d_call: TRBD1; cdr3_aa: CASNRQGIPNIEQFF; cdr3_nt: TGTGCCAGCAACCGACAGGGCATACCAAACATTGAGCAGTTCTTC
clone_size: NA; v_call: TRBV6-2/TRBV6-3; j_call: TRBJ2-7; d_call: TRBD2; cdr3_aa: CVSSRGLAGEYEQYF; cdr3_nt: TGTGTCAGCAGCCGGGGACTAGCGGGAGAATACGAACAGTACTTC
clone_size: NA; v_call: TRBV28; j_call: TRBJ1-4; d_call: NA; cdr3_aa: CASSLSGTRNEKPFF; cdr3_nt: TGTGCCAGCAGTTTAAGTGGGACAAGGAATGAAAAACCGTTTTTT
clone_size: many; v_call: TRBV6-2/TRBV6-3; j_call: TRBJ2-3; d_call: TRBD2; cdr3_aa: CASTLVLGGSVADTQYF; cdr3_nt: TGTGCCAGCACTCTAGTGCTTGGCGGGAGTGTCGCAGATACGCAGTATTTT
clone_size: NA; v_call: TRBV6-2/TRBV6-3; j_call: TRBJ2-2; d_call: NA; cdr3_aa: CAGSFREIWELFF; cdr3_nt: TGTGCCGGTAGCTTCAGGGAAATCTGGGAGCTGTTTTTT
clone_size: NA; v_call: TRBV4-3; j_call: TRBJ2-6; d_call: NA; cdr3_aa: CASSQGGATGSRANVLTF; cdr3_nt: TGCGCCAGCAGCCAAGGTGGGGCCACGGGGTCTAGGGCCAACGTCCTGACTTTC
clone_size: few; v_call: TRBV6-5; j_call: TRBJ2-1; d_call: TRBD2; cdr3_aa: CAGSLGLAGGPEQFF; cdr3_nt: TGTGCCGGCAGCCTGGGACTAGCGGGAGGGCCTGAGCAGTTCTTC
clone_size: few; v_call: TRBV11-3; j_call: TRBJ2-2; d_call: NA; cdr3_aa: CASSFAVANTGELFF; cdr3_nt: TGTGCCAGCAGCTTTGCGGTAGCGAACACCGGGGAGCTGTTTTTT